A selection of T cell receptor beta chains follows, all from one sample in a study of T-cell reconstitution after alpha-beta-depleted transplantation in children. TCRdb itself ran the PCR reads through MiXCR, one entry per CDR3 protein. The table shows a few hundred thousand distinct CDR3 sequences, with roughly 13% occurring only once. Source: PBMCs, mostly from graft donor cells, taken 360 days after TCRalphabeta/CD19-depleted stem cell transplant. Receptors were obtained from a male patient between 10 and 17 years old who had a stem cell transplant for acute myeloid leukemia, so the T cells may come from the graft donor. CDR3s include the opening cysteine and the closing phenylalanine or tryptophan. The D gene is left open where the match is weak. Where a row states a size, it is once, few, many or the class of an expanded clone; other rows omit it.

V	D	size	J	CDR3	DNA
TRBV30	NA	NA	TRBJ2-4	CAWSFTGLGIQYF	TGTGCCTGGAGTTTTACAGGGCTTGGCATTCAGTACTTC
TRBV7-8	NA	few	TRBJ2-2	CASRPIFTGELFF	TGTGCCAGCAGGCCTATTTTCACCGGGGAGCTGTTTTTT
TRBV28	NA	NA	TRBJ2-3	CASSPPGRTTQYF	TGTGCCAGCAGCCCCCCCGGCCGGACGACGCAGTATTTT
TRBV20-1	NA	NA	TRBJ2-7	CSARDRGSGHEQYF	TGCAGTGCTAGAGATCGGGGTAGTGGCCACGAGCAGTACTTC
TRBV20-1	NA	NA	TRBJ2-5	CSAKRPTTETQYF	TGCAGTGCTAAACGGCCCACGACGGAGACCCAGTACTTC
TRBV29-1	TRBD2	many	TRBJ2-1	CSASGTSGGPDLNEQFF	TGCAGCGCCTCCGGGACTAGCGGGGGTCCCGACCTGAATGAGCAGTTCTTC
TRBV20-1	TRBD1	few	TRBJ1-5	CSAEQGAGNQPQHF	TGCAGTGCCGAACAGGGGGCCGGCAATCAGCCCCAGCATTTT
TRBV4-3	TRBD2	many	TRBJ2-7	CASSRVIGAGDEQYF	TGCGCCAGCAGCCGAGTAATCGGAGCGGGAGACGAGCAGTACTTC
TRBV5-1	NA	few	TRBJ2-7	CASSLAERGAYEQYF	TGCGCCAGCAGCTTGGCCGAACGGGGAGCCTACGAGCAGTACTTC
TRBV7-3	TRBD2	NA	TRBJ2-1	CASSLRAVIAGGSTYNEQFF	TGTGCCAGCAGCTTAAGAGCCGTGATAGCGGGAGGGTCCACCTACAATGAGCAGTTCTTC
TRBV7-3	NA	NA	TRBJ2-3	CASSPRLGVREWDTDTQYF	TGTGCCAGCAGCCCCCGTTTAGGGGTTCGGGAGTGGGACACAGATACGCAGTATTTT
TRBV28	NA	many	TRBJ2-7	CASSLSGQANSYEQYF	TGTGCCAGCAGTTTATCAGGGCAGGCCAACTCCTACGAGCAGTACTTC
TRBV7-9	NA	NA	TRBJ1-4	CASSLYPGSNEKLFF	TGTGCCAGCAGCTTATATCCCGGCAGCAATGAAAAACTGTTTTTT
TRBV29-1	NA	few	TRBJ2-2	CSVDENPLAFLGTGELFF	TGCAGCGTCGACGAAAACCCCCTAGCGTTTCTTGGCACCGGGGAGCTGTTTTTT
TRBV5-1	NA	many	TRBJ2-5	CASNQGLGTQYF	TGCGCCAGCAACCAGGGTTTGGGGACCCAGTACTTC
TRBV7-8	TRBD2	many	TRBJ2-1	CASSLGGTRPLPYNEQFF	TGTGCCAGCAGCTTAGGAGGGACTAGGCCACTCCCCTACAATGAGCAGTTCTTC
TRBV12-3/TRBV12-4	NA	NA	TRBJ2-7	CASSPPSPWQGSEQYF	TGTGCCAGCAGTCCACCGAGTCCTTGGCAGGGCTCCGAGCAGTACTTC
TRBV25-1	NA	NA	TRBJ2-1	CASSEPNYNEQFF	TGTGCCAGCAGTGAACCAAACTACAATGAGCAGTTCTTC
TRBV5-1	NA	NA	TRBJ2-3	CASSLATQSDTQYF	TGCGCCAGCAGCTTGGCGACCCAGTCAGATACGCAGTATTTT
TRBV7-9	TRBD1	few	TRBJ1-5	CASGPGQPGNQPQHF	TGTGCCAGCGGCCCGGGACAGCCGGGAAATCAGCCCCAGCATTTT
TRBV10-3	NA	few	TRBJ2-7	CATMGVGPHRYEQYF	TGTGCCACCATGGGAGTCGGGCCCCACCGCTACGAGCAGTACTTC
TRBV11-3	TRBD2	few	TRBJ2-7	CASSLPSGRTIYEQYF	TGTGCCAGCAGCTTACCCAGCGGGAGGACCATCTACGAGCAGTACTTC
TRBV29-1	TRBD2	many	TRBJ2-2	CSVEDRFSGSTGELFF	TGCAGCGTTGAAGATCGATTCAGCGGGAGTACCGGGGAGCTGTTTTTT
TRBV29-1	TRBD2	many	TRBJ2-3	CSVEDWGLAGRTDTQYF	TGCAGCGTTGAAGATTGGGGACTAGCGGGGCGCACAGATACGCAGTATTTT
TRBV12-3/TRBV12-4	NA	NA	TRBJ1-5	CASSFARGNFAQHF	TGTGCCAGCAGTTTTGCGAGGGGAAATTTTGCCCAGCATTTT
TRBV28	TRBD2	NA	TRBJ2-7	CASSLLSGGVHEQYF	TGTGCCAGCAGTTTATTGTCGGGGGGGGTCCACGAGCAGTACTTC
TRBV10-3	NA	few	TRBJ2-7	CAISEDGYEQYF	TGTGCCATCAGTGAGGACGGGTACGAGCAGTACTTC
TRBV10-3	NA	many	TRBJ2-3	CAIKAGRTDTQYF	TGTGCCATCAAGGCGGGACGCACAGATACGCAGTATTTT
TRBV19	TRBD2	many	TRBJ2-1	CASSGTSRKVNEQFF	TGTGCCAGTAGTGGGACTAGCAGAAAAGTCAATGAGCAGTTCTTC
TRBV12-3/TRBV12-4	NA	many	TRBJ2-7	CASSYNYEQYF	TGTGCCAGCAGCTATAACTACGAGCAGTACTTC
TRBV29-1	NA	NA	TRBJ2-1	CSEVTANYNEQFF	TGCAGCGAGGTAACGGCGAACTACAATGAGCAGTTCTTC
TRBV29-1	NA	many	TRBJ2-3	CSVMGGAPFSTDTQYF	TGCAGCGTGATGGGTGGGGCCCCTTTTAGCACAGATACGCAGTATTTT
TRBV7-3	NA	few	TRBJ2-2	CASSPRGGIGTGELFF	TGTGCCAGCAGCCCGAGGGGGGGAATTGGCACCGGGGAGCTGTTTTTT
TRBV7-9	TRBD2	NA	TRBJ2-5	CASSSSGRTETQYF	TGTGCCAGCAGTTCTAGCGGGAGAACAGAGACCCAGTACTTC
TRBV21-1	NA	NA	TRBJ2-5	CASSVGGSSGRGETQYF	TGTGCCAGCAGCGTAGGAGGATCTAGCGGGAGAGGAGAGACCCAGTACTTC
TRBV3-1	NA	few	TRBJ1-5	CASSQLENQPQHF	TGTGCCAGCAGCCAATTGGAAAATCAGCCCCAGCATTTT
TRBV7-3	TRBD1	NA	TRBJ2-7	CASSSGQEQYF	TGTGCCAGCAGCTCGGGACAGGAGCAGTACTTC
TRBV12-3/TRBV12-4	TRBD2	NA	TRBJ2-7	CASARLAVYEQYF	TGTGCCAGCGCCCGCCTAGCGGTCTACGAGCAGTACTTC
TRBV6-5	NA	NA	TRBJ1-3	CASSYSGAGNTIYF	TGTGCCAGCAGTTACTCGGGGGCTGGAAACACCATATATTTT
TRBV9	TRBD2	few	TRBJ2-1	CASSPHSGAGSYNEQFF	TGTGCCAGCAGCCCTCACAGCGGGGCGGGCTCCTACAATGAGCAGTTCTTC
TRBV25-1	TRBD2	few	TRBJ2-2	CASSDLAGLGLNTGELFF	TGTGCCAGCAGTGATTTAGCGGGCCTCGGACTGAACACCGGGGAGCTGTTTTTT
TRBV11-3	TRBD2	few	TRBJ2-1	CASSVGAGGSYNEQFF	TGTGCCAGCAGCGTCGGGGCGGGAGGCTCCTACAATGAGCAGTTCTTC
TRBV6-5	TRBD1	few	TRBJ1-6	CASSPSTGGSSYNSPLHF	TGTGCCAGCAGCCCCTCGACAGGGGGAAGCTCCTATAATTCACCCCTCCACTTT
TRBV7-3	NA	NA	TRBJ2-1	CASSLAVEYNEQFF	TGTGCCAGCAGCTTAGCGGTAGAATACAATGAGCAGTTCTTC
TRBV20-1	NA	NA	TRBJ2-5	CSATTGGVQETQYF	TGCAGTGCTACCACAGGGGGGGTCCAAGAGACCCAGTACTTC
TRBV9	NA	many	TRBJ2-1	CASSVGSGLGNEQFF	TGTGCCAGCAGCGTAGGCAGCGGGTTGGGCAATGAGCAGTTCTTC
TRBV7-2	NA	NA	TRBJ2-7	CASSRGPSPYF	TGTGCCAGCAGCCGCGGACCCTCGCCGTACTTC
TRBV27	TRBD2	few	TRBJ2-7	CASSLLAGHFYEQYF	TGTGCCAGCAGTTTATTAGCGGGGCACTTCTACGAGCAGTACTTC
TRBV6-6	NA	few	TRBJ1-5	CASRTVSGITGPQHF	TGTGCCAGCAGGACCGTCAGTGGTATTACGGGGCCCCAGCATTTT
TRBV7-9	NA	few	TRBJ1-2	CASSFGDTNYGYTF	TGTGCCAGCAGCTTTGGGGATACTAACTATGGCTACACCTTC
TRBV4-3	TRBD1	once	TRBJ2-5	CASSKRQGATQETQYF	TGCGCCAGCAGCAAGAGACAGGGGGCGACGCAAGAGACCCAGTACTTC
TRBV14	TRBD1	few	TRBJ2-2	CASSQGNRGPNTGELFF	TGTGCCAGCAGCCAAGGCAACAGGGGGCCGAACACCGGGGAGCTGTTTTTT
TRBV7-2	NA	many	TRBJ2-1	CASSPKGHEQFF	TGTGCCAGCAGCCCGAAGGGCCATGAGCAGTTCTTC
TRBV29-1	TRBD2	few	TRBJ2-1	CSVSSGISYNEQFF	TGCAGCGTTTCCAGCGGGATCTCCTACAATGAGCAGTTCTTC
TRBV27	TRBD1	NA	TRBJ1-2	CASAAGQLLRGYTF	TGTGCCAGCGCAGCGGGACAGCTTCTCCGGGGCTACACCTTC
TRBV7-8	TRBD1	NA	TRBJ2-7	CASSLEMRTGTYEQYF	TGTGCCAGCAGCTTAGAGATGAGGACAGGGACTTACGAGCAGTACTTC
TRBV6-5	NA	NA	TRBJ2-2	CASRLGLIGELFF	TGTGCCAGCAGACTCGGACTGATCGGGGAGCTGTTTTTT